This section outlines one T cell receptor (beta chain) sequence together with its context. CDR3 length equals 18 residues. Germline CDR1 MDHEN, CDR2 SYDVKM. Between the trimmed V and J ends, which lost 3 bases and 0 bases, there was a span of 18 bases. This sample is drawn from a study of technical replicates of blood from several donors. Only in-frame clones appear in the TCRdb table, and some are missing; sequencing was by immunoSEQ multiplex PCR. Found here are about 82,000 clones, 90% to 95% of them singletons; the top ten hold approximately 0.42%. The chain uses TRBV28 and TRBJ1-5, with D perhaps TRBD1 (6 bases). The sequence came from a human donor in good health. The sample consisted of T cells isolated from PBMCs. The CDR3 nucleotides read TGTGCCAGCAGTTTCTTGGTGGGGGCGTTATATAGCAATCAGCCCCAGCATTTT. It specifies CASSFLVGALYSNQPQHF.